The 10 T cell receptor beta chains below come from one sample, sequenced in a study of cytomegalovirus exposure and HLA in healthy donors. The PCR employed 60 Vbeta primers together with 13 Jbeta primers. Sequencing used immunoSEQ multiplex PCR; TCRdb keeps in-frame clones, though not all of them. The data show about 95,000 clones, about two thirds seen once. Material: PBMCs. Receptors originate from a man between 60 and 75 years old in good health and CMV-seronegative.

The rearrangement links TRBV18 to TRBJ2-7; 16 bases align to TRBD2. The V and J ends lost 3 bases and 6 bases, in that order; junction bases with no gene match: 5. CDR1 is KGHSH, CDR2 LQKENI, per germline. This CDR3 is built from 16 residues. CDR3 sequence reads: CASSPPGLAGGSEQYF. The CDR3 DNA sequence: TGTGCCAGCTCACCCCCGGGACTAGCGGGAGGGAGCGAGCAGTACTTC. Combining the CDR3 with reference TRBV18 and TRBJ2-7 gives the whole variable domain NAGVMQNPRHLVRRRGQEARLRCSPMKGHSHVYWYRQLPEEGLKFMVYLQKENIIDESGMPKERFSAEFPKEGPSILRIQQVVRGDSAAYFCASSPPGLAGGSEQYFGPGTRLTVT.

The gene calls are TRBV25-1 and TRBJ2-3; 7 bases are shared with TRBD2. This CDR3 contains 16 residues. Per germline, CDR1 MGHDK and CDR2 SYGVNS. The ends lost 3 bases at V and 7 bases at J; junction bases unmatched: 13. CDR3 sequence (DNA): TGTGCCAGCAGTGACCGGGGGGTCGGCGGGGCAAATACGCAGTATTTT. This codes for CASSDRGVGGANTQYF.

CDR3 amino acids: CASSSFLSGGYNEQFF. In DNA form, the CDR3 reads TGTGCCAGCAGCTCATTTTTAAGCGGGGGGTACAATGAGCAGTTCTTC. The rearrangement uses TRBV5-6 and TRBJ2-1; TRBD2 matches at 9 bases. V dropped 3 bases and J dropped 4; count of bases not matched to a gene: 8. Germline CDR1 and CDR2: SGHDT and YYEEEE. The length of the CDR3 is 16 residues.

The chain couples TRBV7-9 to TRBJ2-1; 8 bases map to TRBD2. The length of the CDR3 is 15 residues. The junction had 5 bases not matched to a gene; V was cut back by 3 bases and J by 4 bases. The germline gives CDR1 SEHNR, CDR2 FQNEAQ (reference sequence). In DNA, the CDR3 is TGTGCCAGCAGCTTGACGTCTAGCGGGTACAATGAGCAGTTCTTC. It codes for CASSLTSSGYNEQFF.

This clone was observed a single time. V usage is TRBV29-1 and J usage is TRBJ1-2, with D possibly being TRBD1 (6 bases). Trimming cost V 6 bases and J 10 bases, with 21 bases left between them. Germline assignment: CDR1 SQVTM and CDR2 ANQGSEA. The CDR3 has 13 residues. This chain's CDR3 is CSVLDYSDRDYTF. CDR3 nucleotide sequence: TGCAGCGTACTCGATTACTCGGACAGAGACTACACCTTC.

As for this clone: This specimen includes other DNA sequences encoding the same CDR3. The chain carries TRBV10-1 and TRBJ2-3; no firm D call. Germline V gene data show CDR1 as WNHNN and CDR2 as SYGVQD (reference sequence). Trimming stripped 9 bases from V and 0 bases from J, with 7 bases between. This CDR3 is 12 amino acids long. CDR3 in amino acids: CASQDSTDTQYF. Written as DNA, the CDR3 is TGCGCCAGTCAGGATAGCACAGATACGCAGTATTTT.

The chain is built from TRBV27 and TRBJ1-1, with a tentative D call TRBD1 (5 bases). The V gene's germline CDR1 is MNHEY and CDR2 SMNVEV (reference sequence). The CDR3 sequence is 13 residues long. V shed 2 bases and J shed 4 bases, with 8 bases lying between them. DNA of the CDR3: TGTGCCAGCAGTTTACAGGGCCGCACTGAAGCTTTCTTT. The encoded protein is CASSLQGRTEAFF.

The chain combines TRBV10-1 with TRBJ1-1; TRBD1 is a possible D gene (6 bases). Trimming took off 2 bases at V and 5 bases at J, with 12 bases between the two ends. The CDR3 length is 14 residues. The germline gives CDR1 WNHNN, CDR2 SYGVQD (reference sequence). CDR3 sequence reads: CASSEGGSRTEAFF. The CDR3 DNA sequence: TGCGCCAGCAGTGAGGGGGGCTCAAGGACTGAAGCTTTCTTT.

This clone was recorded only once. The rearrangement uses TRBV2 and TRBJ2-2; TRBD2 agrees at 9 bases. CDR1 is SNHLY and CDR2 is FYNNEI in the germline V gene. CDR3 size: 16 residues. V lost 5 bases and J lost 2; bases outside the gene matches: 6. This CDR3 is CASSPRGGSNTGELFF. For the CDR3, the DNA is TGTGCCAGCAGTCCGCGGGGGGGATCCAACACCGGGGAGCTGTTTTTT.

This CDR3 reads CASSDDRRYSNQPQHF. For the CDR3, the DNA is TGTGCCAGTAGTGACGACAGGCGATATAGCAATCAGCCCCAGCATTTT. The chain carries TRBV19 and TRBJ1-5; possible D gene TRBD1, 6 bases. V lost 5 bases and J lost 0, with 14 bases in between. The CDR3 length is 16 residues. CDR1 is LNHDA, CDR2 SQIVND, per germline (reference sequence).